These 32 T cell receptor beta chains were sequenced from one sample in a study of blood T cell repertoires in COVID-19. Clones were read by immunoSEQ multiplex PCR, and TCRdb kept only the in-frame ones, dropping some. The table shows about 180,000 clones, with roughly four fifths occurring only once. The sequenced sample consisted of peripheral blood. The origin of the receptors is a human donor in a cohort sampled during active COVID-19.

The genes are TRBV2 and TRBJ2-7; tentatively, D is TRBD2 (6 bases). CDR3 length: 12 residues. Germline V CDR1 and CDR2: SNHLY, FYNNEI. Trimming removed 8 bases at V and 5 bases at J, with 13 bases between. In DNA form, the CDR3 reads TGTGCCAGCTCATTGCGGGGCCACGAGCAGTACTTC. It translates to CASSLRGHEQYF.

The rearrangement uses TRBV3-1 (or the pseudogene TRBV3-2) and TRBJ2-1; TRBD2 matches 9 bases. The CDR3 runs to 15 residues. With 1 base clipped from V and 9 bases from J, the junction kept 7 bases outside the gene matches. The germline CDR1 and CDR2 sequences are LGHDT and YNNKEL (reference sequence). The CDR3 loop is CASSQARGGSGEQFF. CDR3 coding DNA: TGTGCCAGCAGCCAAGCGCGGGGGGGCTCCGGTGAGCAGTTCTTC.

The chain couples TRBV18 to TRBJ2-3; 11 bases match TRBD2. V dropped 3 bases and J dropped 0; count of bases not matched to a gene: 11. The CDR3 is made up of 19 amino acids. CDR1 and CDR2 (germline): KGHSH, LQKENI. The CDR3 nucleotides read TGTGCCAGCTCACCCCGAACTAGCGGGGGAGCGGGGAGCACAGATACGCAGTATTTT. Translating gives CASSPRTSGGAGSTDTQYF.

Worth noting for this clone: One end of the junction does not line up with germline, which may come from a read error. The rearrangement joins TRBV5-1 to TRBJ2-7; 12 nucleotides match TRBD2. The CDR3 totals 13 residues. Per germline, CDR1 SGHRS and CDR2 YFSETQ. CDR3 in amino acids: CASSLTSGGYPYF. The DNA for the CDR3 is TGCGCCAGCAGCTTGACTAGCGGGGGGTACCCGTATTTC.

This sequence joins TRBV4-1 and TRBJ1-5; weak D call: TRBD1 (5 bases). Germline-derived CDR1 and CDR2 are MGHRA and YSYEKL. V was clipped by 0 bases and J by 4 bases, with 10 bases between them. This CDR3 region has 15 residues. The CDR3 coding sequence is TGCGCCAGCAGCCAAGATAGTGCAGGGAATCAGCCCCAGCATTTT. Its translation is CASSQDSAGNQPQHF.

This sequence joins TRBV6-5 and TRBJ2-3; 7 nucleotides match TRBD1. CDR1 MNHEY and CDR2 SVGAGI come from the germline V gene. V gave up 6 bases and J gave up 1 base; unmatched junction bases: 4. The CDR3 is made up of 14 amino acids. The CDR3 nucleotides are TGTGCCAGCAGGCACGGACAGGGCACAGATACGCAGTATTTT. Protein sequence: CASRHGQGTDTQYF.

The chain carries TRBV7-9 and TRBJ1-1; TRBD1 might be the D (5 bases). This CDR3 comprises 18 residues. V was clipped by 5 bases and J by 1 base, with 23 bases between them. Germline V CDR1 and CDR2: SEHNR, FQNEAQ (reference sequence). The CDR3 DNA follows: TGTGCCAGCAGCCGACTGCCCTTCGCGGGGCAGACGAACACTGAAGCTTTCTTT. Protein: CASSRLPFAGQTNTEAFF.

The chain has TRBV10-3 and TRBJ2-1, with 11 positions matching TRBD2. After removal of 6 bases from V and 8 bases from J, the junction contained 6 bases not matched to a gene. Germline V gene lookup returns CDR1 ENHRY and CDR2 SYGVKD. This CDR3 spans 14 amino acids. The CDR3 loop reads CAISRLAGIDEQFF. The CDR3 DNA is TGTGCCATCAGCCGACTAGCGGGGATCGATGAGCAGTTCTTC.

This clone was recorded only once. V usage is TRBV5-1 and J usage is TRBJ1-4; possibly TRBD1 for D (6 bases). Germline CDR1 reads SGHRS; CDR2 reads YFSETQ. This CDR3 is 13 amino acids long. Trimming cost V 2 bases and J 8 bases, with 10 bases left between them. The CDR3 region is CASSFRGGEKLFF. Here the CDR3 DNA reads TGCGCCAGCAGCTTCAGGGGCGGAGAAAAACTGTTTTTT.

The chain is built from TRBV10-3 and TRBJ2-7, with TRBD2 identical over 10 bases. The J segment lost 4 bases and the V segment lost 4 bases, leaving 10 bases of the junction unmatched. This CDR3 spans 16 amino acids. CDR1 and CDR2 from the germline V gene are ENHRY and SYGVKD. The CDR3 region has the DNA TGTGCCATCAGTGGCAGGCTAGCGGGGGACCTTTACGAGCAGTACTTC. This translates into CAISGRLAGDLYEQYF.

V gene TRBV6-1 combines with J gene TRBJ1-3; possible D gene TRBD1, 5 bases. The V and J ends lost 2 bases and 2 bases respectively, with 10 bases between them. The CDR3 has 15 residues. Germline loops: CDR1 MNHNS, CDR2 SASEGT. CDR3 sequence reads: CASSERGVTGNTIYF. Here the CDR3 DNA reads TGTGCCAGCAGTGAACGGGGGGTAACTGGAAACACCATATATTTT.

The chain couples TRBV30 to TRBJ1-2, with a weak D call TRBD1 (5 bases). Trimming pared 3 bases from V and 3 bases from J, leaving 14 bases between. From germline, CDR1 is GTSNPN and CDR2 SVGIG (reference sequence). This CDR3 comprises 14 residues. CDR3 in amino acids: CAWRTRSGDYGYTF. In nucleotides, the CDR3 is TGTGCCTGGAGGACACGATCGGGGGACTATGGCTACACCTTC.

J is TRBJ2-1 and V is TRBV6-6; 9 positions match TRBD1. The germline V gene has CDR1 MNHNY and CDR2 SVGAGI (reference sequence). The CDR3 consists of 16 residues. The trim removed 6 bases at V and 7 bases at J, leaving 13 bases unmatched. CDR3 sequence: CASRPTGTGFGNEQFF. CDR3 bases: TGTGCCAGCAGACCCACCGGGACAGGGTTTGGAAATGAGCAGTTCTTC.

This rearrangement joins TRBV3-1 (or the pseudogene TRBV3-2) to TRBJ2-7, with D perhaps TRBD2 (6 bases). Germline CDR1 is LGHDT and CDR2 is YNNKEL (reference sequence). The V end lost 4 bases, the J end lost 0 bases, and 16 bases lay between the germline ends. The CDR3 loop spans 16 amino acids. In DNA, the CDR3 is TGTGCCAGCAGCCGGCGGGCGGGACTGTCCTCCTACGAGCAGTACTTC. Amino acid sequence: CASSRRAGLSSYEQYF.

DNA of the CDR3: TGCGCCAGCAGTGGACAGGTTTTTAATGAGCAGTTCTTC. Translated, it gives CASSGQVFNEQFF. V gene TRBV10-2 combines with J gene TRBJ2-1; tentative D call: TRBD1 (6 bases). V was cut by 4 bases and J by 7 bases, with 11 bases left in between. The CDR3 runs to 13 residues. CDR1 is WSHSY, CDR2 SAAADI, per germline.

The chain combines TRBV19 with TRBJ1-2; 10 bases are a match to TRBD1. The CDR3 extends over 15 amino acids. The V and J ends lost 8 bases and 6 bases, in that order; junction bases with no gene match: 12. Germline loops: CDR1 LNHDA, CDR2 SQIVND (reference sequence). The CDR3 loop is CASSGTGVESDGYTF. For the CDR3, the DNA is TGTGCCAGTTCCGGGACAGGGGTCGAAAGTGATGGCTACACCTTC.

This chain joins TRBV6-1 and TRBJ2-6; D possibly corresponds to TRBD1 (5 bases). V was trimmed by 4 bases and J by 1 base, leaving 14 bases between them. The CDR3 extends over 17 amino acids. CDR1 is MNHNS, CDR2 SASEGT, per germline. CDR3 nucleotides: TGTGCCAGCAGTGCTATAAACCCAGGGTCTGGGGCCAACGTCCTGACTTTC. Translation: CASSAINPGSGANVLTF.

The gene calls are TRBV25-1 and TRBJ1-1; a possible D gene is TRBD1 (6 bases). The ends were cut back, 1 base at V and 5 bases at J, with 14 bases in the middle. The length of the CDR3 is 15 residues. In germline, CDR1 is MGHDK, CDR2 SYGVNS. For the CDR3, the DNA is TGTGCCAGCAGTGAATTCGGGGGCGGGGGGACTGAAGCTTTCTTT. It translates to CASSEFGGGGTEAFF. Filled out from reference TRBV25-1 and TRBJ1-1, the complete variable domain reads EADIYQTPRYLVIGTGKKITLECSQTMGHDKMYWYQQDPGMELHLIHYSYGVNSTEKGDLSSESTVSRIRTEHFPLTLESARPSHTSQYLCASSEFGGGGTEAFFGQGTRLTVV.

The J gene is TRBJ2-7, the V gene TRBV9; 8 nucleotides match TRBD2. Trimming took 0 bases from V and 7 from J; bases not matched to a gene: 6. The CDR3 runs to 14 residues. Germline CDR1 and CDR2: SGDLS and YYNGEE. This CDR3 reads CASSVGVLAEEQYF. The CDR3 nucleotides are TGTGCCAGCAGCGTAGGTGTACTAGCGGAGGAGCAGTACTTC. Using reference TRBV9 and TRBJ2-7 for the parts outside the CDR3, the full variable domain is DSGVTQTPKHLITATGQRVTLRCSPRSGDLSVYWYQQSLDQGLQFLIQYYNGEERAKGNILERFSAQQFPDLHSELNLSSLELGDSALYFCASSVGVLAEEQYFGPGTRLTVT.

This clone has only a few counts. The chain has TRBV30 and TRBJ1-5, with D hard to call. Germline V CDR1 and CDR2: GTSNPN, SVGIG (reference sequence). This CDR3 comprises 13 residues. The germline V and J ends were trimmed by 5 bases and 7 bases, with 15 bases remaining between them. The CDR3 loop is CAWAFGERQPQHF. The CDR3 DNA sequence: TGTGCCTGGGCGTTCGGGGAACGACAGCCCCAGCATTTT.

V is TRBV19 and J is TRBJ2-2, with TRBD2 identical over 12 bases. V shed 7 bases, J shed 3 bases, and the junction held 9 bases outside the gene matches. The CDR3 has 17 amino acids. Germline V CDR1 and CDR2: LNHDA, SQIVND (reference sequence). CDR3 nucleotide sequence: TGTGCCAGTACCCCCAGGACTAGCGGGGTCTACACCGGGGAGCTGTTTTTT. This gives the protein CASTPRTSGVYTGELFF.

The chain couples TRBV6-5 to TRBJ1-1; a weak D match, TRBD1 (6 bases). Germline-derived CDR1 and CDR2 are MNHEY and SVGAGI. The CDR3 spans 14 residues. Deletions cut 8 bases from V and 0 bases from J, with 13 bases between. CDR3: CASAVNRVNTEAFF. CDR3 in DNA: TGTGCCAGCGCCGTGAACAGGGTGAACACTGAAGCTTTCTTT.

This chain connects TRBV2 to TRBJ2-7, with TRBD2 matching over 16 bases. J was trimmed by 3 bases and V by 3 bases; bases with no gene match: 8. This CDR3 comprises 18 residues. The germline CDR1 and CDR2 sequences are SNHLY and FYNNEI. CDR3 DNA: TGTGCCAGCAGTGATCCGAAGGGACTAGCGGGGGGGGACTACGAGCAGTACTTC. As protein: CASSDPKGLAGGDYEQYF.

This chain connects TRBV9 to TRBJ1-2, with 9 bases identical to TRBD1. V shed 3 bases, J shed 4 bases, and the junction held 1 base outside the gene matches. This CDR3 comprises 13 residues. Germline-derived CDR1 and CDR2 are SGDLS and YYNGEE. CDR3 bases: TGTGCCAGCAGCGAGGGACAGGGCTATGGCTACACCTTC. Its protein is CASSEGQGYGYTF.

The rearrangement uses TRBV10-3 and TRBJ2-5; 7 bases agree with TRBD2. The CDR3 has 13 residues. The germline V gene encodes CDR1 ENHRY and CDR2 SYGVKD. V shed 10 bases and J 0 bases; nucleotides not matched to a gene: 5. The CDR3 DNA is TGTGCCACCGGACGGGGGGACCAAGAGACCCAGTACTTC. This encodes CATGRGDQETQYF.

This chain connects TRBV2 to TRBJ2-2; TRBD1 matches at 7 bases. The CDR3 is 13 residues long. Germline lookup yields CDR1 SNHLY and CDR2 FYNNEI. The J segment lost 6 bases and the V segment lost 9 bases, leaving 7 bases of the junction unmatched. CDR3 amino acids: CASGQDLSGELFF. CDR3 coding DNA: TGTGCCAGTGGACAGGATCTATCCGGGGAGCTGTTTTTT.

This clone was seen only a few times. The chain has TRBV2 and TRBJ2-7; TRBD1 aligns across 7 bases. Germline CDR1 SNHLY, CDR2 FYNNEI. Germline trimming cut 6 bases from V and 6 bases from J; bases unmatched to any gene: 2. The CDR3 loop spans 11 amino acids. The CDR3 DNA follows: TGTGCCAGCAGCGCAGGGGGCGAGCAGTACTTC. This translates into CASSAGGEQYF.

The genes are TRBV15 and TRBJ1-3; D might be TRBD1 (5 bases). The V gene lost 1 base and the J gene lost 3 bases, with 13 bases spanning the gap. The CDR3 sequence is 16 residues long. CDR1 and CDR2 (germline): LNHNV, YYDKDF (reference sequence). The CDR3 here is CATSRVGGVGGNTIYF. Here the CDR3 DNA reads TGTGCCACCAGCAGAGTGGGGGGTGTCGGTGGAAACACCATATATTTT.

CDR3 protein: CASSIRSSPGNTIYF. The CDR3 DNA is TGTGCCAGTAGTATCCGGAGCAGCCCTGGAAACACCATATATTTT. The chain couples TRBV19 to TRBJ1-3, with D unclear. The CDR3 totals 15 residues. V dropped 3 bases and J dropped 2 bases, with 11 bases sitting between them. From germline, CDR1 is LNHDA and CDR2 SQIVND (reference sequence).

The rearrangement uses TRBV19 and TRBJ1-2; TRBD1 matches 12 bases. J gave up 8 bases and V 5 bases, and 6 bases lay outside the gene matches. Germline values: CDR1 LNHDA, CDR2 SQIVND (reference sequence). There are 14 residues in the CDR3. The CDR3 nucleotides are TGTGCCAGTAGTCCTTGGGACAGGGGGCGCGGCTACACCTTC. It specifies CASSPWDRGRGYTF.

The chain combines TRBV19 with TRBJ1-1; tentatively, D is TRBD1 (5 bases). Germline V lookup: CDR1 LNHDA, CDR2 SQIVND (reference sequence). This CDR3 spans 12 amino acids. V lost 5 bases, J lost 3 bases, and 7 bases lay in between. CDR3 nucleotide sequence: TGTGCCAGTAGTCGGGGGGACACTGAAGCTTTCTTT. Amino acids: CASSRGDTEAFF.

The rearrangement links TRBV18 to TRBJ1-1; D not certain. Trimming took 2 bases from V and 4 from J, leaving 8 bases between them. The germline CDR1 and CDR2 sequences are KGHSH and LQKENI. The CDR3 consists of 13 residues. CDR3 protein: CASSPAGSTEAFF. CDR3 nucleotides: TGTGCCAGCTCACCAGCGGGTTCCACTGAAGCTTTCTTT.